The 10 T cell receptor beta chains below were found in one sample sequenced in a study of T cell repertoires in cytomegalovirus infection. TCRdb re-derived calls from the reads in MiXCR, one entry per CDR3 protein. Of about 770,000 distinct CDR3 sequences detected, just under 30% appear once; the ten largest clones hold 13%. Antigens for these TCRs are unknown. This material consisted of cultured CD8+ T cells from PBMCs, taken from culture after CMV antigen stimulation. The source is a human donor in good health (CMV status not recorded). Some clones in this sample may be carry-over from other donors' samples.

V and J are TRBV11-3 and TRBJ1-1; TRBD1 matches 10 bases. CDR1 SGHNT and CDR2 YENEEA come from the germline V gene. The trim removed 6 bases at V and 7 bases at J, leaving 20 bases unmatched. This CDR3 spans 18 amino acids. CDR3 sequence (DNA): TGTGCCAGCAGGACAGGGGGCTATGTGCGCGGGGGAACTCTTGAAGCTTTCTTT. Amino acid sequence: CASRTGGYVRGGTLEAFF.

The sample holds a few counts of this clonotype. The chain joins TRBV7-9 to TRBJ2-1, with D perhaps given as TRBD1 or TRBD2 (6 bases each). Trimming removed 5 bases from V and 9 bases from J, with 20 bases in between. CDR1 and CDR2 (germline): SEHNR, FQNEAQ (reference sequence). CDR3 length: 15 residues. This CDR3 reads CASSRGGLSRGEQFF. In nucleotides, the CDR3 is TGTGCCAGCAGCCGAGGGGGACTGTCTCGCGGTGAGCAGTTCTTC. Full variable domain (outside the CDR3, taken from reference TRBV7-9 and TRBJ2-1): DTGVSQNPRHKITKRGQNVTFRCDPISEHNRLYWYRQTLGQGPEFLTYFQNEAQLEKSRLLSDRFSAERPKGSFSTLEIQRTEQGDSAMYLCASSRGGLSRGEQFFGPGTRLTVL.

This clonotype was seen only a few times. V and J are TRBV7-2 and TRBJ2-3; D ambiguous. Germline V gene sequence: CDR1 SGHTA, CDR2 FQGNSA. The CDR3 consists of 15 residues. V was pared by 4 bases and J by 5 bases, with 16 bases between. CDR3 residues: CASSSLRNLGDTQYF. The CDR3 coding sequence is TGTGCCAGCAGCTCCCTCCGGAATTTGGGAGATACGCAGTATTTT.

The V and J genes are TRBV15 and TRBJ1-2; perhaps TRBD1 as D (6 bases). The CDR3 loop spans 16 amino acids. Germline V gene data show CDR1 as LNHNV and CDR2 as YYDKDF (reference sequence). V was clipped by 4 bases and J by 1 base, with 16 bases between them. Here the CDR3 reads CATSMGATGINYGYTF. The CDR3 DNA reads TGTGCCACCAGCATGGGGGCAACAGGGATTAACTATGGCTACACCTTC.

The chain is built from TRBV29-1 and TRBJ1-2, with unresolved D. The V gene's germline CDR1 is SQVTM and CDR2 ANQGSEA. Deletions cut 5 bases from V and 8 bases from J, with 12 bases between. There are 11 residues in the CDR3. The CDR3: CSVSSIGGYTF. The CDR3 DNA reads as TGCAGCGTTAGCTCGATAGGGGGCTACACCTTC.

This clonotype occurred many times. V is TRBV7-9 and J is TRBJ2-3; D remains unclear. In germline, CDR1 is SEHNR, CDR2 FQNEAQ (reference sequence). Trimming stripped 5 bases from V and 3 bases from J, with 12 bases between. This CDR3 contains 14 residues. CDR3 sequence reads: CASSGRYPTDTQYF. The CDR3 DNA reads TGTGCCAGCAGCGGACGTTACCCGACAGATACGCAGTATTTT. Complete variable domain (other parts from reference TRBV7-9 and TRBJ2-3): DTGVSQNPRHKITKRGQNVTFRCDPISEHNRLYWYRQTLGQGPEFLTYFQNEAQLEKSRLLSDRFSAERPKGSFSTLEIQRTEQGDSAMYLCASSGRYPTDTQYFGPGTRLTVL.

This clonotype was observed a few times. This chain uses TRBV27 with TRBJ1-2; TRBD1 matches at 10 bases. After removal of 6 bases from V and 4 bases from J, the junction contained 5 bases not matched to a gene. CDR1 is MNHEY and CDR2 is SMNVEV in the germline V gene (reference sequence). This CDR3 comprises 14 residues. CDR3 loop: CASRTTGGFYGYTF. The CDR3 DNA reads TGTGCCAGCAGGACGACAGGGGGCTTCTATGGCTACACCTTC.

The chain carries TRBV6-6 and TRBJ1-5; D uncertain. The CDR3 spans 15 residues. The ends were cut back, 0 bases at V and 3 bases at J, with 9 bases in the middle. Germline values: CDR1 MNHNY, CDR2 SVGAGI (reference sequence). This CDR3 is CASSYSSQDNQPQHF. The CDR3 nucleotides are TGTGCCAGCAGTTACTCTAGTCAAGACAATCAGCCCCAGCATTTT.

The V call is TRBV6-2 or TRBV6-3, the J call TRBJ2-7, with TRBD1 matching 7 bases. V was clipped by 7 bases and J by 2 bases; unmatched bases: 17. CDR3 length: 17 residues. The V gene's germline CDR1 is MNHEY and CDR2 SVGEGT. CDR3 residues: CASIGTTPGQTTYEQYV. As DNA, the CDR3 is TGTGCCAGCATTGGGACGACTCCGGGACAGACTACCTACGAGCAGTACGTC.

The sample holds one count of this clonotype. A much larger clone is a single base away; this may be a read error. This chain links TRBV12-3 or TRBV12-4 with TRBJ1-5; no firm D call. The CDR3 sequence is 15 residues long. DNA for the CDR3: TGTACCAGCAGTCTCGACACTAATAGCAATCAGCCCCAGCATTTT. Translated, it gives CTSSLDTNSNQPQHF.